Presented here are 3 T cell receptor beta chains from one specimen sequenced in a study of cytomegalovirus exposure and HLA in healthy donors. PCR amplification relied on 60 Vbeta primers (plus 13 Jbeta primers). Clones were read by immunoSEQ multiplex PCR, and TCRdb kept only the in-frame ones, dropping some. The sample has more than 95,000 clones, about 81% seen once. Sequences were obtained from PBMCs. Every receptor here comes from a woman aged 25 to 39 in good health and CMV-seronegative.

This clone was picked up one time. CDR3 nucleotides: TGTGCCAGCAGCTGGGCCCGGGGGTCTGGCGAGCAGTACTTC. It encodes CASSWARGSGEQYF. The chain combines TRBV5-5 with TRBJ2-7; maybe TRBD2 (6 bases). This CDR3 spans 14 amino acids. The V gene lost 3 bases and the J gene lost 6 bases, with 16 bases spanning the gap. From germline, CDR1 is SGHKS and CDR2 YYEKEE (reference sequence).

This clone was found once. V usage is TRBV4-1 and J usage is TRBJ1-1; no reliable D call. This CDR3 is 16 amino acids long. Germline CDR1 MGHRA, CDR2 YSYEKL. Trimming stripped 0 bases from V and 5 bases from J, with 16 bases between. The DNA of the CDR3 is TGCGCCAGCAGCCAAGAATATAGGGAGGGTCGAACTGAAGCTTTCTTT. It yields the protein CASSQEYREGRTEAFF.

The chain carries TRBV6-1 and TRBJ2-5; perhaps TRBD1 as D (6 bases). The better agreement between TRBJ2-7 and the DNA end casts doubt on the J call. Germline assignment: CDR1 MNHNS and CDR2 SASEGT. This CDR3 is built from 15 residues. As DNA, the CDR3 is TGTGCCAGCAGTGAATCCCGGACAGCAGCCTACGAGCAGTACTTC. As protein: CASSESRTAAYEQYF.